This T cell receptor (beta chain) was identified during a study of T cell responses to AZD1222 COVID-19 vaccine (dated by TCRdb to the early 2020s). Regarding the research as a whole: TCR sequencing covered 230 or so trial participants: 200 to 220 given two doses of AZD1222 and approximately 26 given two doses of MenACWY control vaccine. Enrollment into the trials was organized by age into subgroups of 18-55, 56-69 and 70-plus years, and those subgroups contained roughly 150, 30 and 60 TCR-sequenced participants, respectively.

About this clone: Its specific antigen is unknown. There are no base qualities to consult, and no much larger clone falls within one base.

The CDR3 regions of human TCRbeta chains were analyzed by immunosequencing. The source study handled its data this way. Repertoire TCRs were checked for matches against a reference library of SARS-CoV-2-specific TCRs that had been generated using the MIRA antigen-specificity platform. Breadth was defined as the fraction of unique TCRs that were SARS-CoV-2-associated, and depth was defined as the fraction of total T cells that were SARS-CoV-2-associated. Each spike-specific TCR was assigned to its reactive spike region and to a CD4 or CD8 class using the MIRA data. Log10-transformed breadth and depth values were compared by one-way ANOVA with Sidak's multiple comparisons tests. The table was pulled from immuneACCESS by TCRdb, which kept in-frame rearrangements only. Such tables lose some clones; where checked, under half of the loss comes from unresolved V genes, and the rest has no known cause. V and J calls and clone size follow that table, whereas D and trimming were derived from the DNA. The sample includes some 140,000 clones, with 75% to 95% observed a single time. Approximately 2.1% of the sample comes from the top ten.

The CDR3 contains 13 residues, cysteine and phenylalanine counted. Just the 39-base CDR3 DNA is kept, in frame starting at base 1. A distance of 10 bases separates the germline ends of V and J, which lose 5 bases and 5 bases respectively. CDR1 and CDR2 are read off the germline V gene as KGHSH and LQKENI. The time point label here, explained by the study, means: about 28 days (+/-7) after the second vaccine dose. AZD1222 recipients given second doses at about 4 weeks or at about 12 weeks were pooled, since spike-specific TCR depth and breadth were not found to differ between the two schedules. Vaccinee samples came from UK trials COV001 and COV002, including a single-blind randomized controlled phase 2/3 trial of AZD1222 (ChAdOx1 nCoV-19) in healthy adults. Trial participant PBMC samples were collected at day 0 and day 28 after the second dose for TCRbeta chain sequencing. The paper's findings and limits, for the study overall: Most participants were white British and females outnumbered males, and the authors suggested that clonal diversity may have been underestimated. A significant rise in spike-specific TCR breadth and depth was observed after two AZD1222 doses relative to day 0 and relative to MenACWY recipients. Because no day 14 peak-response samples were available, repertoires were characterized only after the peak T cell response. Conclusions about previously exposed vaccinees are limited because only six or seven AZD1222 recipients were SARS-CoV-2 seropositive at baseline. In the small 56-69-year group, the increase in depth fell short of significance, most likely because of low power. The whole spike protein was spanned by vaccine-associated CD4 TCRs, and dominant responses were seen in regions 160-218 and 743-854. Reportedly, almost half of the unique spike-specific TCRs recognized epitopes lying outside the regions that are mutated in the B.1.351 and B.1.1.7 variants.

This receptor was taken from an adult who received the AZD1222 COVID-19 vaccine. The chain is assembled from TRBV18 and TRBJ1-5; the best D guess is TRBD1, with 5 bases matching. This material consisted of peripheral blood, taken 28 days after the second AZD1222 dose. The CDR3 protein: CASSGMGDQPQHF. The DNA is as follows: TGTGCCAGCTCAGGAATGGGGGATCAGCCCCAGCATTTT.